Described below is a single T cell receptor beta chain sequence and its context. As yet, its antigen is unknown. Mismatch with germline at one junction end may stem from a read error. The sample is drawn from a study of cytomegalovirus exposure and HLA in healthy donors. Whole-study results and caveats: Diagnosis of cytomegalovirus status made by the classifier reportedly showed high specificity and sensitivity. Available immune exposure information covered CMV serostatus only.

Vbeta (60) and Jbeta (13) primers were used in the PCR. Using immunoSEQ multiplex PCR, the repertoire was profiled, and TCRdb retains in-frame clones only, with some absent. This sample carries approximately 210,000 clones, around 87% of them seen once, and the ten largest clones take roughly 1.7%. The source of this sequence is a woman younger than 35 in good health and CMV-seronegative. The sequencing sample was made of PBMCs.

CDR3 loop: CASSLDRGLFF. DNA for the CDR3: TGCGCCAGCAGTCTAGACAGGGGGCTGTTCTTC. This chain links TRBV10-2 with TRBJ2-7, with TRBD1 identical over 10 bases. Germline V gives CDR1 WSHSY, CDR2 SAAADI. CDR3 length: 11 amino acids.